These 4 T cell receptor beta chains were sequenced from one sample in a study of cytomegalovirus exposure and HLA in healthy donors. Only in-frame clones appear in the TCRdb table, and some are missing; sequencing was by immunoSEQ multiplex PCR. The table shows over 200,000 clones, with around 90% occurring only once. Source material: PBMCs. These receptors all come from a woman under 30 in good health and CMV-seronegative.

Here the CDR3 reads CASSSPGQGGYEQYF. The CDR3 coding sequence is TGTGCCAGCAGCTCGCCGGGACAGGGGGGGTACGAGCAGTACTTC. This chain uses TRBV7-6 with TRBJ2-7, with 11 nucleotides matching TRBD1. Germline V CDR1 and CDR2: SGHVS, FNYEAQ. J lost 4 bases, V lost 4 bases, and 6 bases had no gene match. This CDR3 contains 15 residues.

This clone has just one count. This chain links TRBV6-5 with TRBJ2-7; 11 nucleotides agree with TRBD1. V was clipped by 6 bases and J by 6 bases; unmatched bases: 7. Germline CDR1 and CDR2: MNHEY and SVGAGI. The CDR3 runs 14 residues. The CDR3 reads CASSGQGALLEQYF. For the CDR3, the DNA is TGTGCCAGCAGCGGACAGGGGGCTCTACTCGAGCAGTACTTC.

The chain is built from TRBV9 and TRBJ1-2; 8 bases are shared with TRBD1. The CDR3 has 14 residues. The germline V gene encodes CDR1 SGDLS and CDR2 YYNGEE. V shed 5 bases and J 2 bases; nucleotides not matched to a gene: 5. The DNA for the CDR3 is TGTGCCAGCAGGCCAGGGGGCCGAAACTATGGCTACACCTTC. Amino acids: CASRPGGRNYGYTF.

The chain joins TRBV15 to TRBJ2-7; a weak D match, TRBD1 (6 bases). CDR3 size: 16 residues. Trimming took off 1 base at V and 3 bases at J, with 16 bases between the two ends. Germline V lookup: CDR1 LNHNV, CDR2 YYDKDF (reference sequence). The CDR3 DNA reads as TGTGCCACCAGCAGAGGAGGCCAGGGGAAACACTACGAGCAGTACTTC. Translation: CATSRGGQGKHYEQYF.